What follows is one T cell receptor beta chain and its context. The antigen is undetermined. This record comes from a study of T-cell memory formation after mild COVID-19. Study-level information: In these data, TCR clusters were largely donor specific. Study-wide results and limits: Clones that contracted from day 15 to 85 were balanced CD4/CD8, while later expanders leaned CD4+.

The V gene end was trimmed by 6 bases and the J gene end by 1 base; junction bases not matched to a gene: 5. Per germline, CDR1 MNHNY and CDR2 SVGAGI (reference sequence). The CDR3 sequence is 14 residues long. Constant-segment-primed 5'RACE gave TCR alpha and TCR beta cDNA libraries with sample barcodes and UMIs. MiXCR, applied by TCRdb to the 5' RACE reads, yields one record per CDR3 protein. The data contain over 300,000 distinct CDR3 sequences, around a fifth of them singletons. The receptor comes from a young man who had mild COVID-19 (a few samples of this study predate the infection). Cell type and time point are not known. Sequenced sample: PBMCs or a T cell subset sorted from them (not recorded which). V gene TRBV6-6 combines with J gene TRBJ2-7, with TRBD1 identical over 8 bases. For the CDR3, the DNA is TGTGCCAGCAGAGCCGGGACAGGATCCTACGAGCAGTACTTC. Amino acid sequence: CASRAGTGSYEQYF.